These T cell receptor beta chains were read from a single sample in a study of human T cells and chemical hapten exposure. TCRdb redid the calling of the RACE reads with MiXCR, one entry per CDR3 protein. This table holds approximately 80,000 distinct CDR3 sequences, 10% to 14% found once. Sample: whole blood, taken in connection with sensitization to the hapten diphenylcyclopropenone (DPC). These TCRs come from a woman aged 45-65 years with alopecia areata. Some clones in this sample may be carry-over from other donors' samples. The CDR3 runs from the conserved cysteine through the conserved F or W. Size is stated for part of the rows, as once, few or many counts, or as a class when the clone is expanded.

V gene,clone size,J gene,CDR3 protein
TRBV9,many,TRBJ2-7,CASSVGSGSGTSGRYEQYF
TRBV6-5,.,TRBJ1-6,CASSRQNSPLHF
TRBV6-6,many,TRBJ1-3,CASSPPSSGNTIYF
TRBV7-2,few,TRBJ2-7,CASSTQGAGEQYF
TRBV28,many,TRBJ1-5,CASSVARGRSDQPQHF
TRBV19,.,TRBJ1-3,CASAQGGDGNTIYF
TRBV2,.,TRBJ2-2,CASSVRGFSTGELFF
TRBV6-2/TRBV6-3,.,TRBJ1-2,CASSYSNAGGGYGYTF
TRBV12-3/TRBV12-4,many,TRBJ1-2,CASSKTGGDGYTF
TRBV7-9,.,TRBJ1-2,CASSVDSNSPLGYTF
TRBV9,many,TRBJ2-3,CASSVASGRAGTDTQYF
TRBV10-3,few,TRBJ1-1,CAISDGQAFGAFF
TRBV10-2,many,TRBJ2-5,CASSERMSRGLAEYQETQYF
TRBV24-1,once,TRBJ1-1,CATSEGGQNTEAFF
TRBV4-3,.,TRBJ2-3,CASSQRGDTQYF
TRBV6-2/TRBV6-3,.,TRBJ2-7,CASRGSFNEQYF
TRBV10-1,few,TRBJ2-1,CASSDGTYNEQFF
TRBV6-1,many,TRBJ2-7,CAIQGLGFYEQYF
TRBV7-3,.,TRBJ1-1,CASSYQGANTEAFF
TRBV5-1,many,TRBJ2-3,CASSLMRERADTQYF
TRBV5-1,few,TRBJ2-7,CASTAPGASHEQYF
TRBV19,few,TRBJ2-4,CASSGPVTPRDIQYF
TRBV11-2,many,TRBJ2-2,CASSPRLAAGAGELFF
TRBV29-1,many,TRBJ2-7,CSVEGGGYEQYF
TRBV3-1,.,TRBJ2-6,CASSQDIGQGALSGANVLTF
TRBV28,many,TRBJ2-1,CASSLVTSNSYNEQFF
TRBV18,many,TRBJ2-5,CASSLPPTETQYF
TRBV24-1,.,TRBJ2-1,CATSPASYNEQFF
TRBV15,many,TRBJ1-1,CATSHWGRDTEAFF
TRBV13,.,TRBJ1-4,CASSVQGSHEKLFF
TRBV5-4,.,TRBJ2-3,CASSLGARTDTQYF
TRBV6-5,.,TRBJ1-2,CASRRQGVVGYTF
TRBV5-1,many,TRBJ2-5,CASSYAQETQYF
TRBV7-3,few,TRBJ2-7,CASSPRDGTYEQYF
TRBV7-3,many,TRBJ1-5,CASSPRRRSNQPQHF
TRBV28,many,TRBJ1-1,CASSYLRGFPNTEAFF
TRBV6-5,.,TRBJ2-5,CASTGQETQYF
TRBV5-1,many,TRBJ1-1,CASSLLGGAGNTEAFF
TRBV12-3/TRBV12-4,.,TRBJ2-5,CASTTRAARSQETQYF
TRBV4-1,.,TRBJ1-5,CASSPEMRYSNQPQHF
TRBV30,many,TRBJ1-1,CAWSTGTNTEAFF